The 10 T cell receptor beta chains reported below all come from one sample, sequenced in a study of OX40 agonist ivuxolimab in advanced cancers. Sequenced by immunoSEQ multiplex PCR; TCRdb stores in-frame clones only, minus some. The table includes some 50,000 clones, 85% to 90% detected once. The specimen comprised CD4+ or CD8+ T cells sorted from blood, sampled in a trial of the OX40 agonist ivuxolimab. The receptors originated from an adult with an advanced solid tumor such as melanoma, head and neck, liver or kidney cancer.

CDR3 nucleotides: TGTGCCAGCAGTTACTCGCAGGGGTGGAATGAGCAGTTCTTC. Amino acid sequence: CASSYSQGWNEQFF. This chain joins TRBV6-5 and TRBJ2-1; TRBD1 is a possible D gene (6 bases). Per the germline V gene, CDR1 is MNHEY and CDR2 is SVGAGI. This CDR3 has 14 residues. With 0 bases removed from V and 7 bases from J, the gap between germline ends came to 10 bases.

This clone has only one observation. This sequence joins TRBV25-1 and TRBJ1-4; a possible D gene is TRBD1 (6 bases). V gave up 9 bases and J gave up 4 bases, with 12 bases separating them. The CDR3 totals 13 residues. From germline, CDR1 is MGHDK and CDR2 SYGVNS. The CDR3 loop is CASRGGFNEKLFF. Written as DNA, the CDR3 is TGTGCCAGTAGAGGGGGTTTTAATGAAAAACTGTTTTTT. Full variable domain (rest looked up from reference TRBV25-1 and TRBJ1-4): EADIYQTPRYLVIGTGKKITLECSQTMGHDKMYWYQQDPGMELHLIHYSYGVNSTEKGDLSSESTVSRIRTEHFPLTLESARPSHTSQYLCASRGGFNEKLFFGSGTQLSVL.

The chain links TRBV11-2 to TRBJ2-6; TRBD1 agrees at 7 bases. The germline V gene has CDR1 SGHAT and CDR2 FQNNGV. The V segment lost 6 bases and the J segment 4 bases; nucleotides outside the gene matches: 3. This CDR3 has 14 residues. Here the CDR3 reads CASSSGGGANVLTF. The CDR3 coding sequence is TGTGCCAGCAGTTCAGGGGGAGGGGCCAACGTCCTGACTTTC.

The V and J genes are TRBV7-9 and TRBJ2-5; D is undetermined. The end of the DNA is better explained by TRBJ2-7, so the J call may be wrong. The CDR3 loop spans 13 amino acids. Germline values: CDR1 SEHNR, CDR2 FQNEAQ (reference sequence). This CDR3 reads CASSLGLNYEQYF. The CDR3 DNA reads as TGTGCCAGCAGCTTAGGACTGAACTACGAGCAGTACTTC.

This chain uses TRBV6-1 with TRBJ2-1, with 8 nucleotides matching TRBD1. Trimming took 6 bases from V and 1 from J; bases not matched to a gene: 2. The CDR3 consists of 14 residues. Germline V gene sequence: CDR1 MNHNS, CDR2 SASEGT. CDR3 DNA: TGTGCCAGCAGAACAGGGGGATCCTACAATGAGCAGTTCTTC. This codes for CASRTGGSYNEQFF.

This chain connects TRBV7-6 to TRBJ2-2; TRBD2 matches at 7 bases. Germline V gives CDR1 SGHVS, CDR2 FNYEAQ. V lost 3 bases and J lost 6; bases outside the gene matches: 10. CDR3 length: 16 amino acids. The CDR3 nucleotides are TGTGCCAGCAGCTTCGCTGGGAGGGGTCCCGCCGGGGAGCTGTTTTTT. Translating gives CASSFAGRGPAGELFF.

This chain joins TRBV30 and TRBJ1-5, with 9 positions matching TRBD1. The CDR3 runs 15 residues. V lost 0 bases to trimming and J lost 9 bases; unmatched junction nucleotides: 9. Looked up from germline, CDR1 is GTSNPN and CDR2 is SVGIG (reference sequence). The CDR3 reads CAWSVMGQGVLPQHF. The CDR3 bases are TGTGCCTGGAGTGTAATGGGACAGGGAGTTTTGCCCCAGCATTTT.

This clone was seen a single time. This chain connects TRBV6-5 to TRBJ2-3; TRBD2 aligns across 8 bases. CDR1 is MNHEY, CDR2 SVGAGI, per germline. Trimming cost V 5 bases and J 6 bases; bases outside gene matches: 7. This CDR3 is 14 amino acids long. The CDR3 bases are TGTGCCAGCAGTAGGGGCGGGGGGACTGATACGCAGTATTTT. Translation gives CASSRGGGTDTQYF.

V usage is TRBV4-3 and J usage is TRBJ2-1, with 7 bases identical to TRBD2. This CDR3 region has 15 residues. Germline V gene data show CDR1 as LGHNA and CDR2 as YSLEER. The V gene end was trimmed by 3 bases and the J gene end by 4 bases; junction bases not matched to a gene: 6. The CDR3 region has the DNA TGCGCCAGCAGCCAGAGGGACTACTCTTACAATGAGCAGTTCTTC. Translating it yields CASSQRDYSYNEQFF.

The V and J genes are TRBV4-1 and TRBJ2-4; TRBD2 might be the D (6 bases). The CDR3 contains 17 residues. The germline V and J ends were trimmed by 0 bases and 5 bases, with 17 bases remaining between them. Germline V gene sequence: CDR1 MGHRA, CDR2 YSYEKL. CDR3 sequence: CASSQERQPWGENIQYF. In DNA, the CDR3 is TGCGCCAGCAGCCAAGAAAGGCAGCCCTGGGGGGAAAACATTCAGTACTTC.